This T cell receptor beta chain is from a study of response to subunit inactivated influenza vaccine. The germline CDR1 and CDR2 sequences are DFQATT and SNEGSKA (reference sequence). The ends were cut back, 5 bases at V and 6 bases at J, with 13 bases in the middle. This CDR3 has 12 residues. TCRdb redid the calling of the RT-PCR reads with MiXCR, one entry per CDR3 protein. The sample includes about 500,000 distinct CDR3 sequences, more than 15% of them seen just once. Study-level points and caveats: A suggestion made by the authors is that each seasonal influenza vaccination recruits few new T cells.

With respect to this clonotype: Its specificity is unknown.

This receptor was identified in a man between 50 and 75 years old who received an inactivated influenza vaccine. The chain is built from TRBV20-1 and TRBJ1-2, with unresolved D. Sequences were derived from CD4+ T cells sorted from PBMCs, sampled less than 30 months after vaccination. CDR3 sequence (DNA): TGCAGTGCTCTTCGCGTGCCCGATGGCTACACCTTC. Its protein product is CSALRVPDGYTF.